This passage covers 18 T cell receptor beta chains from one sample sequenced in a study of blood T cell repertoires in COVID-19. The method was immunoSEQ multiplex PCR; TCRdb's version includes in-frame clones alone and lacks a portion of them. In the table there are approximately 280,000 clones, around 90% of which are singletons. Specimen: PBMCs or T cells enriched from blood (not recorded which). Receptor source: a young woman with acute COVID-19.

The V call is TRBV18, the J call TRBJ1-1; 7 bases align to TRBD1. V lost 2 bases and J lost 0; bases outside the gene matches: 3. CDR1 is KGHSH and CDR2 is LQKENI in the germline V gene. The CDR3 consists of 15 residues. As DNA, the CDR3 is TGTGCCAGCTCACCAAGGGACAGCTTGAACACTGAAGCTTTCTTT. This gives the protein CASSPRDSLNTEAFF.

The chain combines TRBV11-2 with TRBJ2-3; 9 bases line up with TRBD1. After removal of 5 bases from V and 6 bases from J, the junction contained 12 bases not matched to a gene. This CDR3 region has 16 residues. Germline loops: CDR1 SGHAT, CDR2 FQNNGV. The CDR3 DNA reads TGTGCCAGCAGCCCGAGTCTTCCGACAGGGGGGGATACGCAGTATTTT. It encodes CASSPSLPTGGDTQYF.

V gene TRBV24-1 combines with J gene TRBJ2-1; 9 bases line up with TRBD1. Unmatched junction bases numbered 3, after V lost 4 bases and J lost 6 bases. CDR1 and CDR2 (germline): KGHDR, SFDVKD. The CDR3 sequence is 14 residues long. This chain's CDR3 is CATSEGTGTNEQFF. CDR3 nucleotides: TGTGCCACCAGTGAGGGGACAGGGACCAATGAGCAGTTCTTC.

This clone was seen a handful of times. CDR3 region: CATNSYDNEQFF. CDR3 in DNA: TGCGCCACCAACTCCTATGACAATGAGCAGTTCTTC. This rearrangement joins TRBV5-1 to TRBJ2-1; D is unclear. Between the trimmed V and J ends, which lost 9 bases and 5 bases, there was a span of 12 bases. The CDR3 has 12 amino acids. The germline V gene encodes CDR1 SGHRS and CDR2 YFSETQ.

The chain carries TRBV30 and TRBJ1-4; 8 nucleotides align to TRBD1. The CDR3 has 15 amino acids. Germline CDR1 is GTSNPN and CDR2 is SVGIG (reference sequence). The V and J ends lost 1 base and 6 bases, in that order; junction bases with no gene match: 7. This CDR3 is CAWSAGTGIDEKLFF. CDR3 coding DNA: TGTGCCTGGAGTGCCGGGACAGGCATTGATGAAAAACTGTTTTTT.

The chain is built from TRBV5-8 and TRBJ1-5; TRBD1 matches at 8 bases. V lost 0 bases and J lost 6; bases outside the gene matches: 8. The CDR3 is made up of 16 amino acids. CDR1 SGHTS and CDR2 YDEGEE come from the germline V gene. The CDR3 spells CASSLVGQGRGQPQHF. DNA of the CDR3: TGTGCCAGCAGCTTGGTTGGACAGGGTAGGGGTCAGCCCCAGCATTTT.

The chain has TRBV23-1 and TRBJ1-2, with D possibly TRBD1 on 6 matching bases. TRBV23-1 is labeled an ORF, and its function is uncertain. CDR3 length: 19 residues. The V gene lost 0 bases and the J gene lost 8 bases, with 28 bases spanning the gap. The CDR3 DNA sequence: TGCGCCAGCAGTCAATCCAGGACGGACAGACGCGCTACCTCTTGGGGCTACACCTTC. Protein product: CASSQSRTDRRATSWGYTF.

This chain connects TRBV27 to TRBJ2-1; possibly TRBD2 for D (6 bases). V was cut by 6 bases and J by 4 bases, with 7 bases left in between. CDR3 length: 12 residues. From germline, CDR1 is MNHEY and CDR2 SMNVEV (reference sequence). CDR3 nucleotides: TGTGCCAGCAGGGGGAGGTACAATGAGCAGTTCTTC. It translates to CASRGRYNEQFF.

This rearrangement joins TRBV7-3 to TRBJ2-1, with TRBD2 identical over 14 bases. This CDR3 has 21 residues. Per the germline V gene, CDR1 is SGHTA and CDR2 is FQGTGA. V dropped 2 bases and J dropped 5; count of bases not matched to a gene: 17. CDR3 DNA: TGTGCCAGCAGCTTAGCAGTACCGGGACTAGCGGGAGTCGGCCCGCACAATGAGCAGTTCTTC. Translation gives CASSLAVPGLAGVGPHNEQFF.

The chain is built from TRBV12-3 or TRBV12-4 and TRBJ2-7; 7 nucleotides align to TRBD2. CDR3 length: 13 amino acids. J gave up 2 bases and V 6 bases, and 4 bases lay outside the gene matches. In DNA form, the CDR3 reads TGTGCCAGCAGCCCAGGACTAGCCTACGAGCAGTACTTC. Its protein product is CASSPGLAYEQYF.

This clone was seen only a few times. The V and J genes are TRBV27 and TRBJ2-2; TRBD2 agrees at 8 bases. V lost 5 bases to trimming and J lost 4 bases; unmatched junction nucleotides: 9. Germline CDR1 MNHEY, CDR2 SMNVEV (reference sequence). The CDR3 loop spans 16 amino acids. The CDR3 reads CASSGTGTRSTGELFF. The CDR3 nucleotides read TGTGCCAGCAGTGGAACCGGGACTAGATCCACCGGGGAGCTGTTTTTT.

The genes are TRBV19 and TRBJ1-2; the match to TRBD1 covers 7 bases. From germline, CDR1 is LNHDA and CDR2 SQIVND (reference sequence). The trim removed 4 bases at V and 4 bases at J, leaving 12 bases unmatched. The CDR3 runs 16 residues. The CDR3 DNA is TGTGCCAGTAGTAGTGGGACAGCGGCGCCTGTCTATGGCTACACCTTC. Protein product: CASSSGTAAPVYGYTF.

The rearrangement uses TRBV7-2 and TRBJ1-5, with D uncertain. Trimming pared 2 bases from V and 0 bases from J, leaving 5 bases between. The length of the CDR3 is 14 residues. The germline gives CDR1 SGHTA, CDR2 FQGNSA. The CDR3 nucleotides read TGTGCCAGCAGCTTATCCCTTAGCAATCAGCCCCAGCATTTT. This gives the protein CASSLSLSNQPQHF.

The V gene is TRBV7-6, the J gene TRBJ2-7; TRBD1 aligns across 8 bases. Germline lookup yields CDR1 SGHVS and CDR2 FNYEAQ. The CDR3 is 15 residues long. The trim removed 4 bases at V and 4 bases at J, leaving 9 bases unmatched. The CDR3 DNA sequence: TGTGCCAGCAGCTACGGACAGGGAAGTGCATACGAGCAGTACTTC. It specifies CASSYGQGSAYEQYF.

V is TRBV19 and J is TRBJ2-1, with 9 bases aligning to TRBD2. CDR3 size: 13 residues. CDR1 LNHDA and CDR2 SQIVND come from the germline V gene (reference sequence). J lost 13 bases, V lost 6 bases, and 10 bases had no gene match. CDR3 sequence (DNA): TGTGCCAGTAGCGAAACCGGGACTAGCAACCAGTTCTTC. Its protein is CASSETGTSNQFF.

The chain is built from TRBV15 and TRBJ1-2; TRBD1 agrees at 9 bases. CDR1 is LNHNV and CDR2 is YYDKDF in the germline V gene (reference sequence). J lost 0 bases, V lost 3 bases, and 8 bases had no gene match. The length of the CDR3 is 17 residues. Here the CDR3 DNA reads TGTGCCACCAGCAGGCCCGGGACAGGGCAAGCTAACTATGGCTACACCTTC. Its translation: CATSRPGTGQANYGYTF.

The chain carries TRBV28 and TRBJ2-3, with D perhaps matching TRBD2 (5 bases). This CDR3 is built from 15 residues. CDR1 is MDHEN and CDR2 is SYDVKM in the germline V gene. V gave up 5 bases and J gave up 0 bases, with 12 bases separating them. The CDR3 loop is CASSHPRTSTDTQYF. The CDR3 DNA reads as TGTGCCAGCAGTCACCCAAGGACTAGCACAGATACGCAGTATTTT.

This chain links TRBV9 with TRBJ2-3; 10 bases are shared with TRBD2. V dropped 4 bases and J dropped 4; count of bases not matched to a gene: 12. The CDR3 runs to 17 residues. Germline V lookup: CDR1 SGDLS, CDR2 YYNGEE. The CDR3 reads CASSPGSLAGAPDTQYF. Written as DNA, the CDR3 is TGTGCCAGCAGCCCCGGGTCGCTAGCGGGAGCCCCAGATACGCAGTATTTT.